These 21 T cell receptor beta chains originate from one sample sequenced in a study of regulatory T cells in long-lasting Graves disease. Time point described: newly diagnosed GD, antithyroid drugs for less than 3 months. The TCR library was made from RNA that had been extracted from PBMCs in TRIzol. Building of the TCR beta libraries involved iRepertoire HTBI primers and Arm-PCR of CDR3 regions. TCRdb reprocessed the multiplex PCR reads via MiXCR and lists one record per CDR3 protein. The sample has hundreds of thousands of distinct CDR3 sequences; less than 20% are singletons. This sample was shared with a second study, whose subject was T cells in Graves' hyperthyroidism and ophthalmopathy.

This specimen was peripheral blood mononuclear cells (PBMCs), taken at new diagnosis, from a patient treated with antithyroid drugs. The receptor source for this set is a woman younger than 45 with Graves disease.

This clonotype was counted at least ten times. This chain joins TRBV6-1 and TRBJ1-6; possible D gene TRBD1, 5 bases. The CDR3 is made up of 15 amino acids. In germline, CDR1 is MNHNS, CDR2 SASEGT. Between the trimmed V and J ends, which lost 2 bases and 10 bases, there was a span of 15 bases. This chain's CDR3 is CASSEQVTVRSPLHF. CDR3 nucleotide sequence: TGTGCCAGCAGTGAACAGGTGACAGTACGGTCACCCCTCCACTTT.

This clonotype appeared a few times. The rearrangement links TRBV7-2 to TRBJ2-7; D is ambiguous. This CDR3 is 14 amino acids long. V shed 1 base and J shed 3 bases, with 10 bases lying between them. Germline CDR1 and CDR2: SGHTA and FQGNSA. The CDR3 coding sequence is TGTGCCAGCAGCTTAGTTCGCGTTAGCTACGAGCAGTACTTC. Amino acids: CASSLVRVSYEQYF.

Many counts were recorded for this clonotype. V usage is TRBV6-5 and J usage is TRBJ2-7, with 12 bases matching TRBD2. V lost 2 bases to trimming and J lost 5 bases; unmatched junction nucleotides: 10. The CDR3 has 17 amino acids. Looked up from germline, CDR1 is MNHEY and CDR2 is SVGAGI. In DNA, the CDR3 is TGTGCCAGCAGTTACGCTAGCGGGAGGGCCTTAGGTGACGAGCAGTACTTC. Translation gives CASSYASGRALGDEQYF.

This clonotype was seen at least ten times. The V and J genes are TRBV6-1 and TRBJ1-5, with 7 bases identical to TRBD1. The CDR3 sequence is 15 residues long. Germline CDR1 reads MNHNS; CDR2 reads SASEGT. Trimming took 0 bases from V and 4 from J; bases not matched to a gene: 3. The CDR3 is CASSEAGGQNQPQHF. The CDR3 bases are TGTGCCAGCAGTGAAGCGGGGGGACAGAATCAGCCCCAGCATTTT.

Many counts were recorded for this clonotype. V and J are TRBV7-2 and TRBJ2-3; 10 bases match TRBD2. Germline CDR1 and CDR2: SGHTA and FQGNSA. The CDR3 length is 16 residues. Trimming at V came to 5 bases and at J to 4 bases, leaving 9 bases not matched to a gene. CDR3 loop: CASSPNSGRSADTQYF. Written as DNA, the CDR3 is TGTGCCAGCAGCCCAAATAGCGGGAGGTCTGCAGATACGCAGTATTTT.

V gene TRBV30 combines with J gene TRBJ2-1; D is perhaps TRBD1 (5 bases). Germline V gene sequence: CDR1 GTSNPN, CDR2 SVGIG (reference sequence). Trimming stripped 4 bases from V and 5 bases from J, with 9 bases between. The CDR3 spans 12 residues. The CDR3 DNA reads TGTGCCTGGAAACAGGATCACAATGAGCAGTTCTTC. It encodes CAWKQDHNEQFF.

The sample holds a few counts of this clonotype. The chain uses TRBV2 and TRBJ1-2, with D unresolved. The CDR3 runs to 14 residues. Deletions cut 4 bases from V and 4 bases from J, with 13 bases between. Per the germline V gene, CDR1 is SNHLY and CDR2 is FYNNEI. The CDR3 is CASSGVPSSYGYTF. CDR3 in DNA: TGTGCCAGCAGTGGGGTACCGTCGTCCTATGGCTACACCTTC.

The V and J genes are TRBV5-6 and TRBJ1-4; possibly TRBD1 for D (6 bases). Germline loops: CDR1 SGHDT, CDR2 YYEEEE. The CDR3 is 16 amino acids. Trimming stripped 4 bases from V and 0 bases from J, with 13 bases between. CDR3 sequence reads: CASSLGQSATNEKLFF. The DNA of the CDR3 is TGTGCCAGCAGCCTCGGACAGAGCGCAACTAATGAAAAACTGTTTTTT.

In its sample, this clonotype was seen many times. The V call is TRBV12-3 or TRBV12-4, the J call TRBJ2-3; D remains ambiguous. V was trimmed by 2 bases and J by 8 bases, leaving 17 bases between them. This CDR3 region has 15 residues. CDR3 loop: CASSLTGGSFGTQYF. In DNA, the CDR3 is TGTGCCAGCAGTTTAACCGGTGGTTCTTTCGGTACGCAGTATTTT.

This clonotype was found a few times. CDR3 region: CASSIRGDRYYEQYF. The CDR3 nucleotides are TGTGCCAGTAGTATCCGCGGGGACCGATACTACGAGCAGTACTTC. V is TRBV19 and J is TRBJ2-7; weak D call: TRBD2 (6 bases). Germline CDR1 is LNHDA and CDR2 is SQIVND (reference sequence). The CDR3 is 15 amino acids. Trimming removed 3 bases from V and 3 bases from J, with 15 bases in between.

CDR3 in DNA: TGTGCCAGCAGCCAAGATAGGACAGGAAGTAATGAAAAACTGTTTTTT. It is translated as CASSQDRTGSNEKLFF. V gene TRBV4-2 combines with J gene TRBJ1-4; 7 bases map to TRBD1. Looked up from germline, CDR1 is LGHNA and CDR2 is YNFKEQ. The length of the CDR3 is 16 residues. After removal of 0 bases from V and 4 bases from J, the junction contained 5 bases not matched to a gene.

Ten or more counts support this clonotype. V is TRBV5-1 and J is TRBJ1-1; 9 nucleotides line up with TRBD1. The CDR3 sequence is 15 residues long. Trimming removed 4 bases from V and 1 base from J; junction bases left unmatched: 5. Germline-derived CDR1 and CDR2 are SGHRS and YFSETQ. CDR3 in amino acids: CASSGPGQGNTEAFF. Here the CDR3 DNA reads TGCGCCAGCAGCGGCCCGGGACAGGGGAACACTGAAGCTTTCTTT. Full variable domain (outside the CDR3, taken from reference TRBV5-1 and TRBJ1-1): KAGVTQTPRYLIKTRGQQVTLSCSPISGHRSVSWYQQTPGQGLQFLFEYFSETQRNKGNFPGRFSGRQFSNSRSEMNVSTLELGDSALYLCASSGPGQGNTEAFFGQGTRLTVV.

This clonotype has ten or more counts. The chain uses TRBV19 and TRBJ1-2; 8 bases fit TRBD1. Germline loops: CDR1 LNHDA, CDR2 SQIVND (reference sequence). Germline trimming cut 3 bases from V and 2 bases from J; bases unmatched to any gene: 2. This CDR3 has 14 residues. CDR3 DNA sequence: TGTGCCAGTAGTATCGACAGGGGAAACTATGGCTACACCTTC. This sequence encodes CASSIDRGNYGYTF.

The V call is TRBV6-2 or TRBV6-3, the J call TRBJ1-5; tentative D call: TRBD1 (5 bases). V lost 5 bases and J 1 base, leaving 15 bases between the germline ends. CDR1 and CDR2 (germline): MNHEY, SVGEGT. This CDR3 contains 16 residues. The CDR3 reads CASSPNWQGSNQPQHF. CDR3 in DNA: TGTGCCAGCAGTCCTAATTGGCAGGGAAGCAATCAGCCCCAGCATTTT.

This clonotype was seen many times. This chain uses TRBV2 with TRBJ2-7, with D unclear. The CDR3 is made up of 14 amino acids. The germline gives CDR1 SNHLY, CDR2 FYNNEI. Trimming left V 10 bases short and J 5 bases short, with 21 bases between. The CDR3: CAISDYAGLDEQYF. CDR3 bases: TGTGCCATCTCAGATTACGCAGGCTTGGACGAGCAGTACTTC.

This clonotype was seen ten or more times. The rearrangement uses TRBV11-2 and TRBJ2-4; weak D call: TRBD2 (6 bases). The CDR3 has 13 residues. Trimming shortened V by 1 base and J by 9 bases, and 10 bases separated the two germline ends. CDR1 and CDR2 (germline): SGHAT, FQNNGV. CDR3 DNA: TGTGCCAGCAGCTTAGGTCTGGAGGGCATTCAGTACTTC. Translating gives CASSLGLEGIQYF.

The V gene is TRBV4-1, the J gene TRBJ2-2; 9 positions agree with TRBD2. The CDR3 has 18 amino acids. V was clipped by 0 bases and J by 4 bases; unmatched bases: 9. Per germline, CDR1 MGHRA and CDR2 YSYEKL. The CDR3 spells CASSQDPFGGRATGELFF. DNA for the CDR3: TGCGCCAGCAGCCAAGACCCCTTTGGCGGGAGGGCCACCGGGGAGCTGTTTTTT.

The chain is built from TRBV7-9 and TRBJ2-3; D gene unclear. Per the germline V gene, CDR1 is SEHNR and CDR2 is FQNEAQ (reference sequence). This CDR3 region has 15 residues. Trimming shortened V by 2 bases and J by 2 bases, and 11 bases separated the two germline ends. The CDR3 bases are TGTGCCAGCAGCTTAACGAACTCAAACACAGATACGCAGTATTTT. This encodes CASSLTNSNTDTQYF.

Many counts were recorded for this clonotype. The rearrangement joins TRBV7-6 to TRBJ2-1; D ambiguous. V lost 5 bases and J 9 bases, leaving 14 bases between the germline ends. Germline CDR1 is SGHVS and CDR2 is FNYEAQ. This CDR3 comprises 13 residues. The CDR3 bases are TGTGCCAGCAGCAAATCGACATTCAGTGAGCAGTTCTTC. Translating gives CASSKSTFSEQFF.

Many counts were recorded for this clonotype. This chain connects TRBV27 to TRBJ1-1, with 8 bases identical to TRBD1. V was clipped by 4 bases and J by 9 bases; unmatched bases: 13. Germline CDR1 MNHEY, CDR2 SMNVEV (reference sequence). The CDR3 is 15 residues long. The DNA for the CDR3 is TGTGCCAGCAGTTCAATGGCGGCGACAGGGGAAAAAGCTTTCTTT. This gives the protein CASSSMAATGEKAFF.

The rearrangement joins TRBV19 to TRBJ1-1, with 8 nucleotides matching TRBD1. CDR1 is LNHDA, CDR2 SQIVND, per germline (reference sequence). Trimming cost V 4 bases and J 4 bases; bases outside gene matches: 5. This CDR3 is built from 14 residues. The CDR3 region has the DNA TGTGCCAGTAGTAGGAGGACAGGGCTCACTGAAGCTTTCTTT. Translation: CASSRRTGLTEAFF.